This TCR beta chain was profiled in a study of blood T cell repertoires in COVID-19. Study-wide background: From the United States, Italy and Spain came samples of acute and convalescent COVID-19.

Repertoires were generated with immunoSEQ multiplex PCR, while TCRdb's copy carries only in-frame clones and drops some. The sample lists about 170,000 clones, roughly 85% seen once, with around 19% in the top ten. Trimming shortened V by 8 bases and J by 2 bases, and 10 bases separated the two germline ends. Germline values: CDR1 SEHNR, CDR2 FQNEAQ (reference sequence). This CDR3 has 14 amino acids. The genes are TRBV7-9 and TRBJ2-6, with D hard to call. The sequence was obtained from a woman between 65 and 79 years old in a cohort exposed to, infected with or recovered from COVID-19 (not recorded which). Sequencing input: PBMCs or T cells enriched from blood (not recorded which). The CDR3 DNA reads TGTGCCAGCGGCGGAACTCCTGGGGCCAACGTCCTGACTTTC. Translated: CASGGTPGANVLTF.